This TCR beta chain stems from a study of T cell repertoires in cytomegalovirus infection. TCRdb re-derived calls from the reads in MiXCR, one entry per CDR3 protein. The repertoire holds 84,000 or so distinct CDR3 sequences, with around half as singletons. From germline, CDR1 is SGHTA and CDR2 FQGNSA. The CDR3 contains 17 residues. With regard to this clonotype: Its antigen is still unknown. The junction and the germline gene differ at one end; a read error may be behind it.

The receptor was isolated from a human donor in good health (CMV status not recorded). Some clones in this sample may be carry-over from other donors' samples. V usage is TRBV7-2 and J usage is TRBJ1-4; 11 bases align to TRBD1. The material sequenced was CD8+ T cells from cultured PBMCs, taken from culture after CMV antigen stimulation. The DNA for the CDR3 is TGTGCCTGCAGCTGGGGACAGGGGGACCGCACTAATGAAAAACTGTTTTTT. It is translated as CACSWGQGDRTNEKLFF.